This T cell receptor beta chain was observed in a study of blood T cell repertoires in COVID-19. As for the study in general: The United States, Italy and Spain provided the acute and convalescent COVID-19 samples. PBMCs, B-cell-depleted T cells, or T cells were the source of the cDNA or gDNA that made up the material.

Original data processing: Counts of nucleated cells, estimated from reference gene primer amplification, were obtained. TCRdb keeps only in-frame clones here, not all; method: immunoSEQ multiplex PCR. V, J and clone size reflect that table, while D and trimming were determined from the DNA. The sample consists of 70,000 to 80,000 clones, around 87% of them appearing once. Germline trimming cut 5 bases from V and 2 bases from J; bases unmatched to any gene: 10. The germline CDR1 and CDR2 sequences are SGHTA and FQGTGA. The CDR3 extends over 18 amino acids. Source material: peripheral blood. The chain recombines TRBV7-3 with TRBJ1-6; TRBD1 aligns across 9 bases. The clonotype originates from a human donor in a cohort sampled during active COVID-19. The CDR3 DNA is TGTGCCAGCAGCCCTAATCTGACAGGGGGGACCTATAATTCACCCCTCCACTTT. Translation: CASSPNLTGGTYNSPLHF.